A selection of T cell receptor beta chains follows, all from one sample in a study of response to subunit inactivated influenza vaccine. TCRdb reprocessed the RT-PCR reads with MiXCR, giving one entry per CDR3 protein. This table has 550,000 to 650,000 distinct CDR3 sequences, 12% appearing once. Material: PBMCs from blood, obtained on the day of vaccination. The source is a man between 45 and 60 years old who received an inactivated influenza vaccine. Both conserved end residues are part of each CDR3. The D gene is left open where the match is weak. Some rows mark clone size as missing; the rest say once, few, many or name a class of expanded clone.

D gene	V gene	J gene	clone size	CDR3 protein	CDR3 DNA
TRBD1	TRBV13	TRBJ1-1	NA	CASSSPDRGKTEAFF	TGTGCCAGCAGCTCCCCCGACAGGGGGAAGACTGAAGCTTTCTTT
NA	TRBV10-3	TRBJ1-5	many	CAISESRGVGNQPQHF	TGTGCCATCAGTGAGTCCCGCGGGGTAGGAAATCAGCCCCAGCATTTT
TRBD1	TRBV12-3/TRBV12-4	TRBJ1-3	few	CASSLGDRVGNTIYF	TGTGCCAGCAGTTTGGGGGACAGGGTGGGAAACACCATATATTTT
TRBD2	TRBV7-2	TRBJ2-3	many	CASSQGLAGALGDTQYF	TGTGCCAGCAGCCAGGGACTAGCGGGAGCGTTGGGGGATACGCAGTATTTT
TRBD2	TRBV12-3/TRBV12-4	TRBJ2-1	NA	CASKGGPSGSWEQFF	TGTGCCAGCAAGGGAGGGCCTAGCGGGAGTTGGGAGCAGTTCTTC
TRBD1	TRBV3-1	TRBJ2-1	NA	CACSQEFPGTEVVNEQFF	TGTGCCTGCAGCCAGGAATTCCCCGGGACAGAGGTGGTTAATGAGCAGTTCTTC
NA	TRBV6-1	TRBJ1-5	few	CASSDGGSNQPQHF	TGTGCCAGCAGTGACGGCGGTAGCAATCAGCCCCAGCATTTT
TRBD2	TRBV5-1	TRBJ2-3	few	CASSFSGASTDTQYF	TGCGCCAGCAGTTTTAGCGGGGCAAGCACAGATACGCAGTATTTT
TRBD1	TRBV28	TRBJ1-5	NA	CASSSPQGINQPQHF	TGTGCCAGCAGTTCCCCACAGGGGATCAATCAGCCCCAGCATTTT
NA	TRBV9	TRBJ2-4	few	CASSGTGGNIQYF	TGTGCCAGCAGCGGTACTGGGGGAAACATTCAGTACTTC
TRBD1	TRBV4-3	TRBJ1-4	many	CASSQDQGVFRIGYEKLFF	TGCGCCAGCAGCCAAGATCAGGGGGTTTTTAGGATAGGCTATGAAAAACTGTTTTTT
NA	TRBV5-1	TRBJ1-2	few	CASSLAGLYGYTF	TGCGCCAGCAGCTTGGCGGGTCTCTATGGCTACACCTTC
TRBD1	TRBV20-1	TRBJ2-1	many	CSAGDRGNEQFF	TGCAGTGCTGGGGACAGGGGAAATGAGCAGTTCTTC
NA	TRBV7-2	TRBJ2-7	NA	CASSIRDSGREQYF	TGTGCCAGCAGCATCCGGGACTCGGGTCGCGAGCAGTACTTC
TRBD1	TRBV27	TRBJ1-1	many	CASSFRRGLTEAFF	TGTGCCAGCAGTTTTCGCAGGGGGCTAACTGAAGCTTTCTTT
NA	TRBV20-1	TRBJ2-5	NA	CSATGVYEETQYF	TGCAGTGCTACAGGGGTATACGAAGAGACCCAGTACTTC
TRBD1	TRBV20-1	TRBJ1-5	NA	CSGQGDQPQHF	TGCAGTGGCCAGGGGGATCAGCCCCAGCATTTT
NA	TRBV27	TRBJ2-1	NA	CASSFLGGGGNEQFF	TGTGCCAGCAGTTTTCTAGGGGGGGGAGGCAATGAGCAGTTCTTC
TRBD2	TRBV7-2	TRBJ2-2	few	CASSLALRGGLGELFF	TGTGCCAGCAGCTTAGCGCTGCGGGGGGGCCTCGGGGAGCTGTTTTTT
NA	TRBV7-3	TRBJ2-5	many	CASSLDFGETQYF	TGTGCCAGCAGCCTGGACTTCGGAGAGACCCAGTACTTC
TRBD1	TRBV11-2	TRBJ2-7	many	CASSNEWDSYEQYF	TGTGCCAGCAGTAACGAATGGGACAGCTACGAGCAGTACTTC
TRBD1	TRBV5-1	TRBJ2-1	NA	CASSPGTDNEQFF	TGCGCCAGCAGCCCCGGGACAGACAATGAGCAGTTCTTC
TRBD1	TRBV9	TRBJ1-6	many	CASSGTGGDQLHF	TGTGCCAGCAGTGGGACAGGGGGAGACCAACTCCACTTT
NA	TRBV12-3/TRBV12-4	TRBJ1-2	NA	CASREDHTYGYTF	TGTGCCAGCAGAGAAGATCACACCTATGGCTACACCTTC
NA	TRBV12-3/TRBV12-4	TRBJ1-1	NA	CASSFWRGYNSEAFF	TGTGCCAGCAGTTTTTGGAGGGGTTATAATTCTGAAGCTTTCTTT
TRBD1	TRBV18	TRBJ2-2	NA	CASSPLTGGFTGELFF	TGTGCCAGCTCACCTCTCACAGGGGGCTTCACCGGGGAGCTGTTTTTT
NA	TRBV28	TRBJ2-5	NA	CASSLPSSRETQYF	TGTGCCAGCAGTTTACCGTCCTCTCGGGAGACCCAGTACTTC
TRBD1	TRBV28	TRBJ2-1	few	CASSLAGGVTYNEQFF	TGTGCCAGCAGTTTGGCAGGGGGCGTCACCTACAATGAGCAGTTCTTC
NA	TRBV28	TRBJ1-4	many	CASSLPGGNEKLFF	TGTGCCAGCAGTTTACCGGGGGGTAATGAAAAACTGTTTTTT
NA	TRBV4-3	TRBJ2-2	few	CASSQAGRESTGELFF	TGCGCCAGCAGCCAAGCTGGTCGGGAAAGCACCGGGGAGCTGTTTTTT
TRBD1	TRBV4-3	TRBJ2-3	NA	CASSQEDRGTDTQYF	TGCGCCAGCAGCCAGGAGGACAGGGGCACAGATACGCAGTATTTT
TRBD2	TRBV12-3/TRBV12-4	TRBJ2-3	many	CASSLSRGVGAQYF	TGTGCCAGCAGTTTATCCCGGGGGGTAGGTGCGCAGTATTTT
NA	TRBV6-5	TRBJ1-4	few	CASSYSFVSGRPGEKLFF	TGTGCCAGCAGTTACTCTTTTGTCTCGGGACGGCCAGGTGAAAAACTGTTTTTT
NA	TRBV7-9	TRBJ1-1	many	CASSFAGVYDTEAFF	TGTGCCAGCAGCTTCGCAGGGGTCTATGACACTGAAGCTTTCTTT
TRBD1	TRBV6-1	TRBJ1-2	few	CATHPGQHNYGYTF	TGTGCCACCCATCCGGGACAGCATAACTATGGCTACACCTTC
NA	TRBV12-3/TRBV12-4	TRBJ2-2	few	CASSLPYAANTGELFF	TGTGCCAGCAGCCTCCCTTACGCCGCGAACACCGGGGAGCTGTTTTTT
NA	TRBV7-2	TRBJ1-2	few	CASSLDRLTFYGYTF	TGTGCCAGCAGCTTAGACAGACTAACTTTCTATGGCTACACCTTC
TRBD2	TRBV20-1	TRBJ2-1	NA	CSARGKPGLKAVQFF	TGCAGTGCGCGAGGAAAGCCGGGACTAAAAGCGGTGCAGTTCTTC
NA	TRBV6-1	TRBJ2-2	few	CASSEAALEPNTGELFF	TGTGCCAGCAGTGAAGCGGCCCTTGAGCCGAACACCGGGGAGCTGTTTTTT
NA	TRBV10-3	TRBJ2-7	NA	CASATDLYEQYF	TGTGCCTCTGCCACGGACCTCTACGAGCAGTACTTC
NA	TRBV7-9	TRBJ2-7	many	CASSPQMTRHYEQYF	TGTGCCAGCAGTCCTCAGATGACAAGGCACTACGAGCAGTACTTC
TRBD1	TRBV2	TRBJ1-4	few	CASSDRGQDEKLFF	TGTGCCAGCAGTGACAGGGGGCAGGATGAAAAACTGTTTTTT
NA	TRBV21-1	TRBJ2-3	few	CASSKTQGPTDTQYF	TGTGCCAGCAGCAAAACGCAGGGGCCCACAGATACGCAGTATTTT
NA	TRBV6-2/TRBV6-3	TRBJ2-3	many	CASRTPGRDTQYF	TGTGCCAGCCGGACTCCTGGTCGAGATACGCAGTATTTT
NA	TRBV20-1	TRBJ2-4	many	CSASPPTVLAKNIQYF	TGCAGTGCTAGCCCTCCGACAGTCCTAGCCAAAAACATTCAGTACTTC
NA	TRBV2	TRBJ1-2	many	CASSPSAGANYGYTF	TGTGCCAGCAGCCCATCGGCAGGGGCTAACTATGGCTACACCTTC